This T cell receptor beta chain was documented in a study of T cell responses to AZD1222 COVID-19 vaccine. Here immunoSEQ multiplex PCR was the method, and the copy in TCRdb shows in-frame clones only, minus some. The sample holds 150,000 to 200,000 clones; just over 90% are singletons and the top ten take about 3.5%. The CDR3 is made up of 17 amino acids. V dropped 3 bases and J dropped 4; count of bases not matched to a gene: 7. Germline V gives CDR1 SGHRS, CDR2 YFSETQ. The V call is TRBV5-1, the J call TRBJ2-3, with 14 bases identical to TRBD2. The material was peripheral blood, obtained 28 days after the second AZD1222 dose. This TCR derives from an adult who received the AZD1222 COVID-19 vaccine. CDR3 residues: CASSSGLAGGPADTQYF. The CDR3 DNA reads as TGCGCCAGCAGCTCCGGACTAGCGGGAGGTCCAGCAGATACGCAGTATTTT.